The rows below give T cell receptor beta chains drawn from one sample of a study of T cell responses to AZD1222 COVID-19 vaccine. The table came from immunoSEQ multiplex PCR; TCRdb's copy has only in-frame clones and leaves some out. The sample holds 100,000 to 150,000 clones, 85% to 90% seen once. The sequenced sample was peripheral blood, obtained on day 0 of AZD1222 vaccination. All receptors derive from an adult in good health. Each CDR3 is given with its conserved first and last residue. The order of the fields is clone size, V gene, CDR3 protein. Clone size appears in some rows only: once, few, many, or a class for an expanded clone.

. | TRBV11-3 | CASSLGARGGRGTGNTIYF
. | TRBV2 | CASSPIYQPQHF
. | TRBV9 | CASSVIGSGTEAFF
. | TRBV5-6 | CASSLQAHEQYF
. | TRBV3-1/TRBV3-2 | CASSFTGTSPLHF
. | TRBV3-1/TRBV3-2 | CASSQDPSGHYYNYGYTF
. | TRBV9 | CASSPGGGGKNIQYF
few | TRBV28 | CASSPDAPGQTF
. | TRBV28 | CASSLSPPRAGGEQYF
. | TRBV2 | CASTPRDRGSYEQYF
. | TRBV30 | CAWSGWTGTDEQYF
. | TRBV11-2 | CASRQSGTMATNEKLFF
. | TRBV20-1 | CSASADRVFQWDTQYF
. | TRBV28 | CASSAPSERFIYEQYF
. | TRBV11-3 | CASSLAPSGGNYNEQFF
. | TRBV7-2 | CASSSPGQGAEQYF
. | TRBV2 | CASSVVRNEKLFF
. | TRBV5-1 | CASSLAPEYSNQPQHF
. | TRBV7-2 | CASMQGAYGYTF
once | TRBV4-1 | CASSLSHMGGYGYTF
few | TRBV5-8 | CASSLGQGLVSGFF
. | TRBV29-1 | CSVDGESTDTQYF
. | TRBV7-3 | CASSLFAAGTGELFF
. | TRBV2 | CASSAVDTQYF
. | TRBV9 | CASSVGGTTKETQYF
. | TRBV11-2 | CASSLTGTGIYGYTF
. | TRBV2 | CASSRTYGYTF
. | TRBV28 | CASSLTYGYTF
. | TRBV11-2 | CASSPSRGGGEAFF
. | TRBV4-3 | CASSQDGASGGDTQYF
. | TRBV28 | CASSPFYRQGAYGYTF
. | TRBV6-2/TRBV6-3 | CASSYVGAGQPQHF
. | TRBV5-1 | CASSLVPGESTEAFF
. | TRBV11-2 | CASSAVRGRADGYTF
. | TRBV15 | CATSTIRREKLFF
. | TRBV27 | CASSPLGGGNQPQHF
. | TRBV13 | CASSLPSRGYGYTF
. | TRBV13 | CASSYTGTFSYNEQFF
. | TRBV10-3 | CAISDKRDEQFF
. | TRBV28 | CASSLMGSSYEQYF
. | TRBV18 | CASSPGGAGANQPQHF
. | TRBV10-3 | CAISDPPENYGYTF
. | TRBV13 | CASSANRGPTNEKLFF
. | TRBV9 | CASSPDSLSYEQYF
once | TRBV4-1 | CASSQVRGRGISGYTF
. | TRBV30 | CAWSVVAGNNSPLHF
. | TRBV7-9 | CASSLAGDSHITYEQYF
. | TRBV5-1 | CASSLRGDSNYEQYF
. | TRBV10-2 | CASSPGLNTEAFF
few | TRBV3-1/TRBV3-2 | CASSPRDRAGNTIYF
. | TRBV27 | CASSTDRGGTEAFF
. | TRBV10-1 | CASAEGTVDYEQYF
. | TRBV27 | CASSSGTGEKLFF
. | TRBV5-1 | CASSLAGSTEAFF